Included here is one TCR beta chain sequence, with context. Its matching antigen is unknown. The data belong to a study of shared clonotypes between healthy human individuals. For the study at large: The study used three CD4 naive, three CD4 memory, two CD8 naive and one CD8 memory plate per donor. Study-level findings and limits: Clonotype sharing among donors was thought likely to change with sequencing depth. A reduction in generation probabilities was seen for non-shared clonotypes relative to those shared by all four donors.

Those who donated were healthy HIV-negative adults, with no recent acute infections or vaccinations reported. Profiling relied on immunoSEQ multiplex PCR, and the TCRdb table lists in-frame clones only, not all of them. The sample holds roughly 300,000 clones, 73% seen once. Germline V gene data show CDR1 as LGHNA and CDR2 as YSLEER. The CDR3 has 15 residues. V was trimmed by 0 bases and J by 10 bases, leaving 16 bases between them. This clonotype was sampled from a man aged 30 to 45 in good health. This rearrangement joins TRBV4-3 to TRBJ2-1; tentative D call: TRBD1 (5 bases). Sequencing was carried out using memory CD4+ T cells sorted from blood. Noted subset: CD45RA-negative fraction. The CDR3 loop reads CASSQDRQGAKEQFF. The CDR3 nucleotides read TGCGCCAGCAGCCAAGATCGGCAAGGGGCAAAGGAGCAGTTCTTC.